These T cell receptor beta chains were read from a single sample in a study of naive and memory T cell subsets. TCRdb re-derived calls from the UMI-ligation and nested PCR reads in MiXCR, one entry per CDR3 protein. The data show over 65,000 distinct CDR3 sequences, about 10% seen once. The sequenced sample consisted of naive CD8+ T cells from blood. Receptors originate from a human donor in good health. CDR3s include the opening cysteine and the closing phenylalanine or tryptophan. Fields, in order: J gene, V gene, CDR3 length, D gene, clone size, CDR3 protein, CDR3 DNA. The D gene is left open where the match is weak. For some rows the clone size is stated as once, few or many, or as a class when expanded; others skip it.

TRBJ2-1 | TRBV11-3 | 18 | . | many | CASSHGVNQAMRYNEQFF | TGTGCCAGCAGCCACGGGGTGAATCAAGCAATGAGGTACAATGAGCAGTTCTTC
TRBJ2-7 | TRBV7-9 | 13 | . | many | CASSPPSSYEQYF | TGTGCCAGCAGCCCACCGAGCTCCTACGAGCAGTACTTC
TRBJ2-3 | TRBV27 | 12 | . | . | CASRTWTDTQYF | TGTGCCAGCAGGACCTGGACAGATACGCAGTATTTT
TRBJ2-3 | TRBV13 | 13 | . | many | CASSSDPTDTQYF | TGTGCCAGCAGCTCAGATCCGACAGATACGCAGTATTTT
TRBJ1-3 | TRBV9 | 16 | TRBD1 | . | CASSDPTGTSGNTIYF | TGTGCCAGCAGCGACCCGACAGGGACCTCTGGAAACACCATATATTTT
TRBJ2-5 | TRBV11-3 | 13 | TRBD1 | . | CASSKGTGETQYF | TGTGCCAGCAGCAAGGGGACAGGGGAGACCCAGTACTTC
TRBJ1-1 | TRBV13 | 14 | . | few | CASSYAGMATEAFF | TGTGCCAGCAGCTATGCAGGGATGGCCACTGAAGCTTTCTTT
TRBJ2-3 | TRBV7-6 | 15 | TRBD2 | . | CASSRLATSTDTQYF | TGTGCCAGCAGCCGACTAGCGACTAGCACAGATACGCAGTATTTT
TRBJ1-5 | TRBV7-8 | 17 | . | few | CASSGGGNRSPHQPQHF | TGTGCCAGCAGCGGGGGGGGAAACAGGTCCCCTCATCAGCCCCAGCATTTT
TRBJ1-2 | TRBV13 | 12 | . | few | CASSGRDYGYTF | TGTGCCAGCAGCGGGAGGGACTATGGCTACACCTTC
TRBJ2-7 | TRBV5-6 | 14 | . | . | CASSWGTGSGEQYF | TGTGCCAGCAGCTGGGGTACAGGATCGGGCGAGCAGTACTTC
TRBJ1-2 | TRBV12-3/TRBV12-4 | 15 | TRBD1 | many | CASSATGTGTYGYTF | TGTGCCAGCAGTGCAACCGGGACAGGAACTTATGGCTACACCTTC
TRBJ2-1 | TRBV29-1 | 15 | TRBD2 | . | CSVEGVAGDYNEQFF | TGCAGCGTTGAAGGGGTAGCGGGCGACTACAATGAGCAGTTCTTC
TRBJ2-3 | TRBV20-1 | 15 | TRBD2 | many | CSASYGTSSTDTQYF | TGCAGTGCTTCCTACGGGACTAGCAGCACAGATACGCAGTATTTT
TRBJ2-1 | TRBV6-6 | 16 | TRBD1 | many | CASSLPGQSSYNEQFF | TGTGCCAGCAGCCTCCCGGGACAGAGCTCCTACAATGAGCAGTTCTTC
TRBJ2-3 | TRBV12-3/TRBV12-4 | 14 | . | many | CASSPVLGADTQYF | TGTGCCAGCAGCCCAGTTTTAGGGGCAGATACGCAGTATTTT
TRBJ2-7 | TRBV29-1 | 15 | . | many | CSVEDRKDRSYEQYF | TGCAGCGTTGAAGATCGGAAGGACCGATCCTACGAGCAGTACTTC
TRBJ2-3 | TRBV29-1 | 14 | TRBD2 | many | CSVGGRRFTDTQYF | TGCAGCGTTGGCGGGAGGAGGTTTACAGATACGCAGTATTTT
TRBJ2-7 | TRBV7-9 | 12 | . | few | CASAGGSYEQYF | TGTGCCAGCGCCGGGGGATCCTACGAGCAGTACTTC
TRBJ2-1 | TRBV9 | 15 | . | . | CASSDGDPPGNEQFF | TGTGCCAGCAGCGATGGGGATCCCCCGGGGAATGAGCAGTTCTTC
TRBJ1-4 | TRBV28 | 15 | . | few | CASSRADSYNEKLFF | TGTGCCAGCAGCCGCGCGGACAGCTATAATGAAAAACTGTTTTTT
TRBJ2-7 | TRBV7-9 | 15 | TRBD1 | . | CASSLAGDRGYEQYF | TGTGCCAGCAGCTTAGCGGGGGACAGAGGATACGAGCAGTACTTC
TRBJ2-2 | TRBV4-1 | 16 | . | few | CASSYSPGQNTGELFF | TGCGCCAGCAGCTACTCACCGGGACAAAACACCGGGGAGCTGTTTTTT
TRBJ2-7 | TRBV12-3/TRBV12-4 | 14 | TRBD2 | . | CASSRLAGGNEQYF | TGTGCCAGCAGCCGACTAGCGGGAGGAAACGAGCAGTACTTC
TRBJ1-4 | TRBV11-2 | 13 | TRBD1 | . | CASSFWDSEKLFF | TGTGCCAGCAGCTTTTGGGACAGCGAAAAACTGTTTTTT
TRBJ2-7 | TRBV29-1 | 13 | . | many | CSVERVGRYEQYF | TGCAGCGTTGAACGAGTCGGCAGGTACGAGCAGTACTTC
TRBJ2-7 | TRBV15 | 16 | . | . | CATSRDSRTATYEQYF | TGTGCCACCAGCAGAGATTCCCGGACGGCGACCTACGAGCAGTACTTC
TRBJ2-3 | TRBV27 | 13 | . | many | CASSTWGTDTQYF | TGTGCCAGCAGTACCTGGGGCACAGATACGCAGTATTTT
TRBJ2-3 | TRBV6-6 | 14 | . | few | CASSPTTGTDTQYF | TGTGCCAGCAGTCCCACGACAGGCACAGATACGCAGTATTTT
TRBJ2-3 | TRBV6-2/TRBV6-3 | 17 | TRBD2 | few | CASSYTLLAGVPDTQYF | TGTGCCAGCAGTTACACCCTCCTAGCGGGAGTGCCAGATACGCAGTATTTT
TRBJ2-7 | TRBV10-3 | 18 | TRBD2 | . | CAISESVGGTPLAYEQYF | TGTGCCATCAGTGAGTCAGTCGGGGGGACCCCTTTGGCCTACGAGCAGTACTTC
TRBJ2-7 | TRBV21-1 | 15 | . | many | CASSPHHRANYEQYF | TGTGCCAGCAGCCCACATCACAGGGCCAACTACGAGCAGTACTTC
TRBJ2-3 | TRBV28 | 11 | . | few | CASKNADTQYF | TGTGCCAGCAAGAATGCAGATACGCAGTATTTT
TRBJ2-3 | TRBV7-9 | 15 | TRBD2 | many | CASSLTSGPTDTQYF | TGTGCCAGCAGCTTAACTAGCGGGCCCACAGATACGCAGTATTTT
TRBJ2-3 | TRBV7-2 | 12 | . | few | CASSLTIDTQYF | TGTGCCAGCAGCTTAACTATAGATACGCAGTATTTT
TRBJ2-5 | TRBV20-1 | 15 | . | few | CSARDRRGTQETQYF | TGCAGTGCTAGAGATCGTAGGGGGACGCAAGAGACCCAGTACTTC
TRBJ2-3 | TRBV3-1 | 16 | TRBD2 | . | CASTPTSGSYGDTQYF | TGTGCCAGCACACCGACTAGCGGGAGCTATGGGGATACGCAGTATTTT
TRBJ2-7 | TRBV20-1 | 14 | . | few | CSARGALESPEQYF | TGCAGTGCTAGGGGGGCACTAGAGTCGCCCGAGCAGTACTTC
TRBJ1-2 | TRBV29-1 | 10 | . | many | CSVDKSGYTF | TGCAGCGTTGACAAGTCTGGCTACACCTTC
TRBJ2-1 | TRBV4-2 | 15 | TRBD2 | many | CASSQEYSGRNEQFF | TGTGCCAGCAGCCAAGAATATAGCGGGAGAAATGAGCAGTTCTTC
TRBJ2-1 | TRBV29-1 | 12 | . | few | CSVSGEDNEQFF | TGCAGCGTTTCAGGGGAGGACAATGAGCAGTTCTTC
TRBJ2-5 | TRBV11-1 | 16 | . | few | CASSKQQHENQETQYF | TGTGCCAGCAGCAAACAACAACACGAGAACCAAGAGACCCAGTACTTC
TRBJ2-7 | TRBV19 | 15 | TRBD2 | many | CASRPSGSPSYEQYF | TGTGCCAGTAGACCTAGCGGGAGCCCTTCCTACGAGCAGTACTTC
TRBJ1-2 | TRBV12-3/TRBV12-4 | 15 | . | once | CASSTTAGRRGGYTF | TGTGCCAGCAGTACCACTGCAGGGCGCCGAGGAGGCTACACCTTC
TRBJ2-5 | TRBV3-1 | 17 | . | many | CASSQGRTLALQETQYF | TGTGCCAGCAGCCAAGGGCGGACCCTAGCGCTCCAAGAGACCCAGTACTTC
TRBJ2-7 | TRBV7-9 | 16 | TRBD2 | . | CASSSRTSGASYEQYF | TGTGCCAGCAGTTCCAGGACTAGCGGAGCCTCCTACGAGCAGTACTTC
TRBJ2-2 | TRBV29-1 | 13 | . | few | CSVSVTNTGELFF | TGCAGCGTTTCAGTTACTAACACCGGGGAGCTGTTTTTT
TRBJ2-3 | TRBV2 | 13 | . | . | CASLHSGTDTQYF | TGTGCCAGCCTCCACTCAGGCACAGATACGCAGTATTTT
TRBJ2-1 | TRBV6-2/TRBV6-3 | 12 | TRBD2 | many | CASHGAGLEQFF | TGTGCCAGCCACGGAGCGGGACTTGAGCAGTTCTTC
TRBJ1-2 | TRBV5-5 | 14 | TRBD1 | . | CASSFRQGSYGYTF | TGTGCCAGCAGCTTCCGACAGGGAAGCTATGGCTACACCTTC
TRBJ2-3 | TRBV29-1 | 21 | TRBD2 | many | CSVEIAGEGGYTFLYTNTQYF | TGCAGCGTTGAGATAGCGGGAGAAGGAGGATACACTTTCTTATACACAAATACGCAGTATTTT
TRBJ2-1 | TRBV6-5 | 16 | TRBD2 | many | CASRLAGVSSYNEQFF | TGTGCCAGCAGGTTAGCGGGAGTGAGCTCCTACAATGAGCAGTTCTTC
TRBJ1-2 | TRBV5-4 | 12 | . | few | CASSPDSNGYTF | TGTGCCAGCAGCCCCGACAGTAATGGCTACACCTTC
TRBJ2-1 | TRBV21-1 | 15 | . | . | CASSKGCDYYNEQFF | TGTGCCAGCAGCAAGGGGTGCGACTACTACAATGAGCAGTTCTTC
TRBJ1-6 | TRBV7-8 | 13 | . | few | CASSLQGNSPLHF | TGTGCCAGCAGCTTACAGGGGAATTCACCCCTCCACTTT
TRBJ2-7 | TRBV4-1 | 17 | TRBD1 | few | CASSQQYDRGKTYEQYF | TGCGCCAGCAGCCAGCAGTACGACAGGGGAAAAACCTACGAGCAGTACTTC
TRBJ1-5 | TRBV2 | 15 | TRBD1 | many | CASSEGRGQSQPQHF | TGTGCCAGCAGTGAGGGCAGGGGGCAATCTCAGCCCCAGCATTTT
TRBJ2-5 | TRBV4-3 | 13 | . | . | CASSQSPGAGQYF | TGCGCCAGCAGCCAATCACCCGGTGCGGGCCAGTACTTC
TRBJ2-5 | TRBV10-3 | 17 | TRBD2 | . | CAISELLAGGNQEAQYF | TGTGCCATCAGTGAGCTACTAGCGGGAGGTAACCAAGAGGCCCAGTACTTC